The sequence of this T cell receptor (beta chain) was determined in a study of T cell changes during pregnancy in multiple sclerosis. The CDR3 totals 15 residues. CDR1 and CDR2 (germline): SGHDN, FVKESK. With 1 base clipped from V and 9 bases from J, the junction kept 8 bases outside the gene matches. This table comes from immunoSEQ multiplex PCR, and its TCRdb copy is limited to in-frame clones, with some not included. This table has roughly 40,000 clones, over 75% appearing once. The specimen comprised CD4+ T cells from peripheral blood mononuclear cells, sampled in the third trimester of pregnancy. The chain is built from TRBV14 and TRBJ2-1, with 8 bases matching TRBD2. The receptor's source is a female donor with multiple sclerosis, enrolled in a pregnancy study. DNA for the CDR3: TGTGCCAGCAGCCAAGTGTCGAAGCGGGAGTCTGAGCAGTTCTTC. Translated: CASSQVSKRESEQFF.